The clone carrying this T cell receptor beta chain has ten or more counts. Per the germline V gene, CDR1 is SQVTM and CDR2 is ANQGSEA. The CDR3 covers 12 residues. The V end was cut by 6 bases, the J end by 0 bases, with 9 bases between. Diagnosis rested on symptoms, serum thyroxine and TRAb, thyroid ultrasound, and orbital computed tomography. The source of the sample is a study of T cells in Graves' hyperthyroidism and ophthalmopathy. Amplified TCR beta CDR3 regions came from RNA transcripts. With the HTBI primer set, the TCR CDR3 went through a first round of RT-PCR. One entry per CDR3 protein results from TCRdb running MiXCR on the multiplex PCR reads. The sample holds 650,000 to 800,000 distinct CDR3 sequences; about 45% are singletons and the top ten take 6.5% to 9%.

The V gene is TRBV29-1, the J gene TRBJ2-7; D is possibly TRBD1 (6 bases). The sequence was obtained from an adult man with Graves' disease, either hyperthyroidism or ophthalmopathy (not recorded which). Sequenced input: peripheral blood or thyroid tissue (not recorded which). CDR3: CSVADSSYEQYF. The CDR3, as DNA: TGCAGCGTCGCGGACAGCTCCTACGAGCAGTACTTC.